This T cell receptor (beta chain) was captured by sequencing in a study of blood T cell repertoires in COVID-19. As handled by the study authors: How many nucleated cells were present was estimated from reference gene primer amplification. Some clones are missing from TCRdb's copy, which holds only in-frame ones; the method was immunoSEQ multiplex PCR. D and trimming come from the DNA, and the V and J calls and clone size come from that table. The sample has fewer than 350,000 clones; approximately 91% are singletons. Sequencing input: PBMCs or T cells enriched from blood (not recorded which). The origin of this receptor is a woman between 40 and 55 years old with acute COVID-19.

CDR3 residues: CASSLIGTGIGETQYF. CDR3 sequence (DNA): TGCGCCAGCAGCTTGATAGGGACAGGGATTGGAGAGACCCAGTACTTC. The chain links TRBV5-1 to TRBJ2-5; 9 bases line up with TRBD1. The V segment lost 1 base and the J segment 4 bases; nucleotides outside the gene matches: 8. This CDR3 is built from 16 residues. Germline-derived CDR1 and CDR2 are SGHRS and YFSETQ.